The present T cell receptor beta chain was sequenced within a study of shared clonotypes between healthy human individuals. The germline gives CDR1 SGHVS, CDR2 FQNEAQ. CDR3 length: 15 amino acids. V shed 5 bases and J shed 9 bases, with 20 bases lying between them. Produced via immunoSEQ multiplex PCR; TCRdb's table is partial and in-frame only. In the table there are under 1,100,000 clones, 70% to 80% of which are singletons. Sequenced material: memory CD4+ T cells from PBMCs. The subset here: CD45RA-negative fraction. This receptor was identified in a man between 18 and 29 years old in good health. Some clones in this sample may be carry-over from other donors' samples. The gene calls are TRBV7-8 and TRBJ2-1; D is uncertain. CDR3 coding DNA: TGTGCCAGCAGCCCGGTCCGGACCCGAGGAAGTGAGCAGTTCTTC. Translating gives CASSPVRTRGSEQFF.